This T cell receptor (beta chain) was sequenced in a study of T-cell reconstitution after alpha-beta-depleted transplantation in children. Many counts were recorded for this clonotype. Preparation of the TCRbeta library used unique molecular identifiers. TCRdb reprocessed the PCR reads with MiXCR, giving one entry per CDR3 protein. This sample has about 460,000 distinct CDR3 sequences, with around 13% found just once. CDR3 length equals 15 residues. The J segment lost 5 bases and the V segment lost 1 base, leaving 4 bases of the junction unmatched. Looked up from germline, CDR1 is KGHSH and CDR2 is LQKENI.

This specimen consisted of PBMCs from the stem cell graft donor, obtained from the stem cell graft. The chain carries TRBV18 and TRBJ1-4; 7 bases map to TRBD1. The origin of this receptor is a human donor who donated a stem cell graft to a child with combined immunodeficiency. The CDR3 DNA sequence: TGTGCCAGCTCACCACGACTGGACAGGAATGAAAAACTGTTTTTT. Translating it yields CASSPRLDRNEKLFF. The entire variable domain, with the rest obtained from reference TRBV18 and TRBJ1-4, is as follows: NAGVMQNPRHLVRRRGQEARLRCSPMKGHSHVYWYRQLPEEGLKFMVYLQKENIIDESGMPKERFSAEFPKEGPSILRIQQVVRGDSAAYFCASSPRLDRNEKLFFGSGTQLSVL.